Sequencing of this T cell receptor beta chain was carried out in a study of cytomegalovirus exposure and HLA in healthy donors. Study-wide context: A subsequent analysis stated that the 100 to 150 validation repertoires were run on the same platform as the roughly 700 first-cohort repertoires.

Whole-study results and caveats: CMV antigen specificity of a few CMV-associated chains was confirmed in vitro.

Remarks on this clone: Its target is unknown.

The method was immunoSEQ multiplex PCR; TCRdb's version includes in-frame clones alone and lacks a portion of them. Among 190,000 or so clones, about four fifths were seen once, and the ten largest hold around 2.8%. The sample consisted of PBMCs. The receptor was isolated from a woman younger than 30 in good health and CMV-seropositive.

CDR3 in amino acids: CASSSSLLRGTGELFF. For the CDR3, the DNA is TGTGCCAGCAGCTCCTCCCTATTGCGGGGGACCGGGGAGCTGTTTTTT. The V and J genes are TRBV7-3 and TRBJ2-2; the match to TRBD2 covers 7 bases. From germline, CDR1 is SGHTA and CDR2 FQGTGA. The CDR3 extends over 16 amino acids. Trimming cost V 4 bases and J 5 bases; bases outside gene matches: 10.